These T cell receptor beta chains were read from a single sample in a study of T-cell reconstitution after alpha-beta-depleted transplantation in children. In TCRdb, the PCR reads were re-called with MiXCR into one record per CDR3 protein. In the table there are about 540,000 distinct CDR3 sequences, approximately 16% of which are singletons. The sample was PBMCs from the stem cell graft donor, taken from the stem cell graft. The receptor source for this set is a human donor who donated a stem cell graft to a child with acute lymphoblastic leukemia. Both conserved end residues are part of each CDR3.

J,V,CDR3
TRBJ2-1,TRBV5-1,CASSLEASGSSLRRYNEQFF
TRBJ1-4,TRBV12-3/TRBV12-4,CASSFSGSGEKLFF
TRBJ2-7,TRBV20-1,CSVPGLADEQYF
TRBJ2-4,TRBV3-1,CASSPGTAKNIQYF
TRBJ1-2,TRBV5-6,CASSGGDGMAVNYGYTF
TRBJ2-3,TRBV5-5,CASSPDIPQYF
TRBJ2-1,TRBV2,CAISSTPYNEQFF
TRBJ2-7,TRBV14,CASNTGTSGPSYEQYF
TRBJ2-1,TRBV5-1,CASSSTGQGGNEQFF
TRBJ2-7,TRBV13,CASSGRGAKEQYF
TRBJ2-7,TRBV11-2,CASSDPAAAAYEQYF
TRBJ2-1,TRBV7-9,CASSGMQASSYNEQFF
TRBJ1-2,TRBV4-2,CASSQVDREESGYTF
TRBJ2-5,TRBV6-1,CASSVLAGEPETQYF
TRBJ2-1,TRBV5-1,CASSPRGPGQGNDEQFF
TRBJ2-5,TRBV7-8,CASRERGKQETQYF
TRBJ2-7,TRBV10-3,CAISDDPGGGPGYEQYF
TRBJ2-1,TRBV11-1,CASSQLIATSGTSSYNEQFF
TRBJ1-1,TRBV30,CAWSAGSTEAFF
TRBJ1-3,TRBV20-1,CSAQRGQARSTIYF
TRBJ2-5,TRBV18,CASSPPPHQETQYF
TRBJ2-7,TRBV5-1,CASSPRATSGINSYEQYF
TRBJ1-1,TRBV10-3,CAISERWENTEAFF
TRBJ1-5,TRBV20-1,CSASRGDQPQHF
TRBJ1-2,TRBV27,CASRPELPPDNYGYTF
TRBJ2-7,TRBV7-9,CASSSGLGYYEQYF
TRBJ2-3,TRBV5-5,CASSLSQGTDTQYF
TRBJ1-1,TRBV6-1,CAVRLEGVTTEAFF
TRBJ2-3,TRBV9,CASSFSSADTQYF
TRBJ2-7,TRBV25-1,CASSVTGGQGSEQYF
TRBJ2-1,TRBV27,CASSFGGEDEQFF
TRBJ2-7,TRBV20-1,CSAIPPSGRNEQYF
TRBJ1-2,TRBV12-3/TRBV12-4,CASSLERRYGYTF
TRBJ2-1,TRBV12-3/TRBV12-4,CASVERESYNEQFF
TRBJ1-5,TRBV6-1,CASSEGTLNSQPQHF
TRBJ2-3,TRBV25-1,CASSTKGTGHGTDTQYF
TRBJ2-3,TRBV14,CASSQNLGLAVDTQYF
TRBJ2-7,TRBV10-3,CAIAGQVSYEQYF
TRBJ2-7,TRBV6-5,CASSSLSGSYEQYF
TRBJ1-3,TRBV7-2,CASSPWDEAGNTIYF
TRBJ2-7,TRBV18,CASSPGSSYEQYF
TRBJ2-7,TRBV12-3/TRBV12-4,CASSGTGVSYEQYF
TRBJ2-2,TRBV5-1,CASSAAGTSEMPNTGELFF
TRBJ2-5,TRBV6-1,CASSLSAQGRQETQYF
TRBJ1-2,TRBV6-5,CASSDPINYGYTF
TRBJ1-6,TRBV6-5,CASSYRQHNNSPLHF
TRBJ1-1,TRBV29-1,CSGRGGDTEAFF
TRBJ1-2,TRBV29-1,CSVWDLGYYGYTF
TRBJ2-2,TRBV7-3,CASSLMQGDTGELFF
TRBJ1-3,TRBV25-1,CASARERATGNTIYF
TRBJ2-7,TRBV7-9,CASSLVQGTYEQYF